What follows is one T cell receptor (beta chain) and its context. Libraries were prepared by immunoSEQ multiplex PCR; TCRdb keeps only in-frame clonotypes and omits some of them. The table lists tens of thousands of clones, just over 90% of them singletons. After thawing and overnight rest, PBMC were stained with GMM-loaded CD1B tetramer, viability dye and anti-CD3 for sorting. CD1B tetramers were loaded with Rhodococcus equi-derived C32 glucose monomycolate. PBMC for tetramer sorting were first depleted of CD14-expressing monocytes. Tetramer-negative cells, approximately 110,000 per donor, were also sorted. The data stem from a study of T cells in tuberculosis. The overall study: T cells were selected with CD1B tetramers loaded with glucose monomycolate.

The TCR was taken from an adult woman with latent tuberculosis. Sequences were obtained from CD1b-GMM tetramer-negative cells sorted from PBMCs.

CDR3: CASSWTSGGAGELFF. The CDR3 nucleotides are TGCGCCAGCAGCTGGACTAGCGGGGGGGCCGGGGAGCTGTTTTTT. The chain carries TRBV5-1 and TRBJ2-2; TRBD2 aligns across 15 bases. CDR3 size: 15 residues. In germline, CDR1 is SGHRS, CDR2 YFSETQ. V gave up 3 bases and J gave up 6 bases; unmatched junction bases: 0.